The entry below gives a single T cell receptor beta chain sequence along with its context. The CDR3 runs 13 residues. Germline values: CDR1 ENHRY, CDR2 SYGVKD. V was pared by 1 base and J by 5 bases, with 8 bases between. The data derive from a study of glioma-infiltrating T cells. TCR alpha and beta CDR3 regions were amplified from RNA using iRepertoire nested multiplex PCR. TCRdb re-derived calls from the multiplex PCR reads in MiXCR, one entry per CDR3 protein. The sample consists of about 94,000 distinct CDR3 sequences, about 23% of them appearing once. The sequenced sample was glioma tissue, nonneoplastic brain tissue, or PBMCs (not recorded which). This clonotype was sampled from a human donor with low-grade glioma or glioblastoma, undergoing nonglioma brain surgery, or in good health (not recorded which). The chain joins TRBV10-3 to TRBJ1-1; a weak D match, TRBD1 (5 bases). CDR3 region: CAISEYQGTEAFF. The CDR3 DNA is TGTGCCATCAGTGAGTACCAGGGTACTGAAGCTTTCTTT.